This T cell receptor beta chain was identified during a study of blood T cell repertoires in COVID-19. Study as a whole: Sample material is recorded as cDNA or gDNA derived from T cells, B-cell-depleted T cells, or PBMCs.

Patients from Seattle were sampled longitudinally, starting during active infection. Source study methods: Using reference gene primer amplification, nucleated cell counts were estimated. Assay: immunoSEQ multiplex PCR; the TCRdb copy retains only in-frame clones and omits some. D and trimming come from the DNA, and the V and J calls and clone size come from that table. The table lists just over 300,000 clones, approximately 89% of them singletons, with approximately 1.8% in the top ten. V was cut by 2 bases and J by 8 bases, with 10 bases left in between. There are 13 residues in the CDR3. Germline values: CDR1 MNHEY, CDR2 SMNVEV (reference sequence).

The gene calls are TRBV27 and TRBJ2-4; maybe TRBD2 (5 bases). This TCR was recovered from a woman in her 30s with COVID-19, enrolled during active disease. The sequenced sample consisted of peripheral blood. This chain's CDR3 is CASSLSLADIQYF. The CDR3 region has the DNA TGTGCCAGCAGTTTAAGTCTAGCTGACATTCAGTACTTC.